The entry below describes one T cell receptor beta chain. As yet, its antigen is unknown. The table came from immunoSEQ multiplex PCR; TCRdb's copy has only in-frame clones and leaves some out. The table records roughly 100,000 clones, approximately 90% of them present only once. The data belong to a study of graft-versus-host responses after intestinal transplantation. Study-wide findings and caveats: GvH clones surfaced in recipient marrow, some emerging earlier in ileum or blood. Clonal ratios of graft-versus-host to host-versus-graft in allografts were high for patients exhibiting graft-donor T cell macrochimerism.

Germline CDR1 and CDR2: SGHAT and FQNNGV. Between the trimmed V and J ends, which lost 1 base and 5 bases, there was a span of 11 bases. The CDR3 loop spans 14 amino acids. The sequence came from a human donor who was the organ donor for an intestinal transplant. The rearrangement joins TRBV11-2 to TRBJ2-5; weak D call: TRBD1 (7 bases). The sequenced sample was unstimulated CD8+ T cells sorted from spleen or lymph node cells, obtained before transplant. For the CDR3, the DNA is TGTGCCAGCAGCTTAGCCGCGGGACAGGAGACCCAGTACTTC. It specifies CASSLAAGQETQYF.